This is a list of T cell receptor beta chains from one sample in a study of OX40 agonist ivuxolimab in advanced cancers. TCRdb's copy holds only in-frame clones and misses some; the assay was immunoSEQ multiplex PCR. The data contain about 73,000 clones, approximately 90% of them seen just once; the ten biggest clones take up approximately 0.49%. The starting material was CD4+ or CD8+ T cells sorted from blood, obtained in a trial of the OX40 agonist ivuxolimab. These receptor sequences come from an adult with an advanced solid tumor such as melanoma, head and neck, liver or kidney cancer. Each CDR3 is given with its conserved first and last residue. A D gene is named only where the DNA matches it firmly. Part of the rows lack a size; the others show once, few, many or a class for expanded clones.

NA	NA	TRBV29-1	TRBJ1-1	CSVTLGGDTEAFF	TGCAGCGTCACTTTGGGTGGGGACACTGAAGCTTTCTTT
NA	NA	TRBV28	TRBJ1-2	CASRFGGDGYGYTF	TGTGCCAGCAGGTTTGGAGGGGATGGGTATGGCTACACCTTC
NA	TRBD2	TRBV5-1	TRBJ2-2	CASSITWTSGNGELFF	TGCGCCAGCAGTATAACTTGGACTAGCGGGAACGGGGAGCTGTTTTTT
NA	NA	TRBV18	TRBJ2-1	CASSLTTPSSYNEQFF	TGTGCCAGCTCACTTACGACTCCAAGCTCCTACAATGAGCAGTTCTTC
medium-sized	NA	TRBV4-2	TRBJ2-4	CASSQAGADIQYF	TGTGCCAGCAGCCAAGCAGGGGCGGACATTCAGTACTTC
NA	NA	TRBV6-1	TRBJ1-5	CASSAVFYQPQHF	TGTGCCAGCAGTGCAGTGTTCTACCAGCCCCAGCATTTT
NA	TRBD1	TRBV7-2	TRBJ2-5	CASSPRQGEWETQYF	TGTGCCAGCAGCCCACGACAGGGGGAGTGGGAGACCCAGTACTTC
NA	NA	TRBV19	TRBJ2-3	CASKGGLSTDTQYF	TGTGCCAGTAAGGGGGGACTTTCCACAGATACGCAGTATTTT
NA	TRBD2	TRBV19	TRBJ2-3	CASKVLAGDPPDTQYF	TGTGCCAGTAAAGTTCTAGCGGGAGACCCTCCAGATACGCAGTATTTT
NA	NA	TRBV11-2	TRBJ2-5	CASSLGPGETQETQYF	TGTGCCAGCAGCTTAGGGCCGGGAGAGACCCAAGAGACCCAGTACTTC
NA	TRBD2	TRBV7-3	TRBJ2-1	CASSLAGVGNEQFF	TGTGCCAGCAGCTTAGCGGGAGTGGGAAATGAGCAGTTCTTC
NA	NA	TRBV28	TRBJ1-5	CASRTEPFSSNQPQHF	TGTGCCAGCAGGACAGAGCCCTTCTCTAGCAATCAGCCCCAGCATTTT
NA	TRBD1	TRBV28	TRBJ1-2	CASSFPAQGATNYGYTF	TGTGCCAGCAGTTTCCCCGCGCAGGGGGCTACTAACTATGGCTACACCTTC
NA	TRBD1	TRBV7-3	TRBJ1-2	CASSSDRALQNGYTF	TGTGCCAGCAGCTCCGACAGGGCTTTGCAGAACGGCTACACCTTC